Below, 3 T cell receptor beta chains from the same sample are listed, as sequenced in a study of cytomegalovirus exposure and HLA in healthy donors. Both 60 Vbeta primers and 13 Jbeta primers went into the PCR. Data came from immunoSEQ multiplex PCR; TCRdb stores just in-frame clones and leaves some out. Of around 100,000 clones in the sample, 76% were seen once. The sequencing input was PBMCs. The receptors derive from a young woman in good health and CMV-seropositive.

The rearrangement uses TRBV6-5 and TRBJ1-5, with D hard to call. Looked up from germline, CDR1 is MNHEY and CDR2 is SVGAGI. CDR3 size: 15 residues. Trimming shortened V by 5 bases and J by 2 bases, and 13 bases separated the two germline ends. For the CDR3, the DNA is TGTGCCAGCAGTCGACTGCCCGAGGGCAATCAGCCCCAGCATTTT. Translating it yields CASSRLPEGNQPQHF.

The V call is TRBV7-9, the J call TRBJ2-2; D perhaps matches TRBD2 (5 bases). Trimming stripped 3 bases from V and 5 bases from J, with 7 bases between. Per the germline V gene, CDR1 is SEHNR and CDR2 is FQNEAQ (reference sequence). The CDR3 sequence is 13 residues long. The CDR3 protein is CASSFTGTGELFF. The CDR3 bases are TGTGCCAGCAGCTTCACGGGGACCGGGGAGCTGTTTTTT. The variable domain in full, with the rest retrieved from reference TRBV7-9 and TRBJ2-2, is DTGVSQNPRHKITKRGQNVTFRCDPISEHNRLYWYRQTLGQGPEFLTYFQNEAQLEKSRLLSDRFSAERPKGSFSTLEIQRTEQGDSAMYLCASSFTGTGELFFGEGSRLTVL.

This chain's CDR3 is CASTAIRDNSGNTIYF. CDR3 nucleotides: TGTGCCAGTACCGCTATACGGGACAACTCTGGAAACACCATATATTTT. This chain uses TRBV19 with TRBJ1-3; the D gene is possibly TRBD1 (6 bases). V gave up 7 bases and J gave up 0 bases, with 16 bases separating them. CDR3 length: 16 amino acids. CDR1 and CDR2 from the germline V gene are LNHDA and SQIVND (reference sequence).